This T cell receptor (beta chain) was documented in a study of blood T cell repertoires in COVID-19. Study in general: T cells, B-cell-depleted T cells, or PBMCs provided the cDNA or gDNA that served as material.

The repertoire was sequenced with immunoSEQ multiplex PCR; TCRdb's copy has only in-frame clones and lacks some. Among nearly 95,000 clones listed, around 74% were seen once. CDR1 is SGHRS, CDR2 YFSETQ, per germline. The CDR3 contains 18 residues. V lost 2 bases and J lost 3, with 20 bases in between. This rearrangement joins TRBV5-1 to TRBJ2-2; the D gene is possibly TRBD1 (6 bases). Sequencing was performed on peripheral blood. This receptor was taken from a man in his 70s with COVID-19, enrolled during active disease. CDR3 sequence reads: CASSFAPQGQGDTGELFF. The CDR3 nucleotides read TGCGCCAGCAGCTTCGCTCCACAGGGTCAGGGTGACACCGGGGAGCTGTTTTTT.